The clone carrying this T cell receptor beta chain was counted between two and nine times. Its antigen remains unidentified. This specimen comes from a study of T cells in Graves' hyperthyroidism and ophthalmopathy. The CDR3 regions of TCR beta were amplified from RNA transcripts. HTBI primers were employed in a first-round RT-PCR of the TCR CDR3. TCRdb independently ran MiXCR on the multiplex PCR reads; one entry per CDR3 protein. This table has around 540,000 distinct CDR3 sequences, 15% to 20% appearing once. Ophthalmopathy in the patients scored at least 3 on Clinical Activity Score and at least 4 on NOSPECS grade, lasting under 3 months. The study left out patients who had uncontrolled infection, other autoimmune disease, pregnancy or lactation. V was pared by 5 bases and J by 4 bases, with 12 bases between. CDR1 and CDR2 from the germline V gene are SGHRS and YFSETQ. The CDR3 runs to 14 residues.

General study points: Patients with ophthalmopathy were separated from those with stable hyperthyroidism by a 13 V-J model. Most thyroid clonotypes with frequency above 0.001 were detected in blood.

The chain uses TRBV5-1 and TRBJ2-2; D possibly corresponds to TRBD2 (6 bases). This TCR came from a woman aged 25-40 years with Graves' ophthalmopathy. The sequenced sample was blood. The CDR3 reads CASRFRGGTGELFF. The DNA for the CDR3 is TGCGCCAGCAGATTCCGGGGAGGCACCGGGGAGCTGTTTTTT.